These 29 T cell receptor beta chains originate from one sample sequenced in a study of lymphopenia after photon versus proton radiotherapy. Assay: immunoSEQ multiplex PCR; the TCRdb copy retains only in-frame clones and omits some. The sample lists roughly 18,000 clones; 92% were seen once. Here the sequenced sample was peripheral blood, taken from a patient treated with photon-based radiotherapy. These receptors came from a woman aged 40 to 50 with cholangiocarcinoma.

The J gene is TRBJ2-2, the V gene TRBV6-1; D unclear. Trimming took 2 bases from V and 4 from J, leaving 8 bases between them. This CDR3 spans 14 amino acids. Germline-derived CDR1 and CDR2 are MNHNS and SASEGT. The CDR3 loop is CASSELISTGELFF. The CDR3 DNA reads TGTGCCAGCAGTGAATTAATAAGCACCGGGGAGCTGTTTTTT.

This chain uses TRBV6-1 with TRBJ1-4; maybe TRBD1 (6 bases). Trimming removed 4 bases at V and 4 bases at J, with 16 bases between. Germline CDR1 MNHNS, CDR2 SASEGT. The CDR3 loop spans 16 amino acids. Written as DNA, the CDR3 is TGTGCCAGCAGTGTCTACCCACAGGGTGGTAATGAAAAACTGTTTTTT. Translation: CASSVYPQGGNEKLFF.

Turning to this clone: The sample contains more than one DNA sequence encoding this CDR3. This sequence joins TRBV20-1 and TRBJ2-7; no clear D gene. The germline CDR1 and CDR2 sequences are DFQATT and SNEGSKA (reference sequence). Trimming took off 6 bases at V and 3 bases at J, with 9 bases between the two ends. The CDR3 is 11 residues long. DNA for the CDR3: TGCAGTGCCAGAACCGGCTACGAGCAGTACTTC. It translates to CSARTGYEQYF.

The chain links TRBV28 to TRBJ2-5; 11 positions match TRBD2. The CDR3 contains 14 residues. Germline values: CDR1 MDHEN, CDR2 SYDVKM. Germline trimming cut 3 bases from V and 6 bases from J; bases unmatched to any gene: 3. CDR3 in amino acids: CASSFSGRGQTQYF. CDR3 DNA: TGTGCCAGCAGTTTTAGCGGGAGGGGGCAGACCCAGTACTTC. The full variable domain, rest sourced from reference TRBV28 and TRBJ2-5, is DVKVTQSSRYLVKRTGEKVFLECVQDMDHENMFWYRQDPGLGLRLIYFSYDVKMKEKGDIPEGYSVSREKKERFSLILESASTNQTSMYLCASSFSGRGQTQYFGPGTRLLVL.

The V call is TRBV16, the J call TRBJ2-1, with a possible D match to TRBD1 (5 bases). There are 11 residues in the CDR3. V was cut by 4 bases and J by 12 bases, with 10 bases left in between. Germline CDR1 and CDR2: KGHSY and FQNENV. DNA of the CDR3: TGTGCCAGCAGCCGGCAGGGTCCGCAGTTCTTC. Protein product: CASSRQGPQFF.

The DNA of the CDR3 is TGTGCCAGCACCCCGGGGGCTCCACACGCGGAGAAGCCCCAGCATTTT. This translates into CASTPGAPHAEKPQHF. The chain links TRBV5-5 to TRBJ1-5; TRBD1 is a possible D gene (6 bases). Germline V gives CDR1 SGHKS, CDR2 YYEKEE (reference sequence). The CDR3 spans 16 residues. Trimming stripped 6 bases from V and 8 bases from J, with 24 bases between.

J is TRBJ1-5 and V is TRBV19; 8 nucleotides align to TRBD1. This CDR3 comprises 16 residues. Germline trimming cut 5 bases from V and 4 bases from J; bases unmatched to any gene: 10. In germline, CDR1 is LNHDA, CDR2 SQIVND (reference sequence). The CDR3 loop is CASSYPGQGGNQPQHF. CDR3 nucleotides: TGTGCCAGTAGTTACCCCGGACAGGGTGGGAATCAGCCCCAGCATTTT.

The V gene is TRBV28, the J gene TRBJ2-7, with D hard to call. The CDR3 covers 15 residues. V dropped 10 bases and J dropped 1 base, with 20 bases sitting between them. Germline CDR1 is MDHEN and CDR2 is SYDVKM. The CDR3 DNA is TGTGCCACCGTGAAAACCGGGTACCTTTCCTACGAGCAGTACTTC. It is translated as CATVKTGYLSYEQYF.

V is TRBV29-1 and J is TRBJ1-1; D call uncertain. The CDR3 spans 12 residues. The ends were cut back, 4 bases at V and 9 bases at J, with 15 bases in the middle. Per the germline V gene, CDR1 is SQVTM and CDR2 is ANQGSEA. The CDR3, as DNA: TGCAGCGTTGTTTCAGGAACCAACCAAGCTTTCTTT. This translates into CSVVSGTNQAFF.

This chain uses TRBV19 with TRBJ2-3, with 9 bases matching TRBD2. The CDR3 length is 16 residues. The V gene's germline CDR1 is LNHDA and CDR2 SQIVND (reference sequence). V was clipped by 7 bases and J by 3 bases; unmatched bases: 11. This chain's CDR3 is CASMAGGPGRTDTQYF. DNA for the CDR3: TGTGCCAGTATGGCGGGGGGGCCGGGTCGAACAGATACGCAGTATTTT.

The J gene is TRBJ2-1, the V gene TRBV5-4; 12 positions match TRBD2. After removal of 4 bases from V and 14 bases from J, the junction contained 7 bases not matched to a gene. CDR1 is SGHNT, CDR2 YYREEE, per germline (reference sequence). This CDR3 spans 13 amino acids. DNA for the CDR3: TGTGCCAGCAGCGAAGCTAGCGGGAGGGCCGAGTTCTTC. Protein: CASSEASGRAEFF.

The chain has TRBV6-5 and TRBJ1-4; D call uncertain. Germline CDR1 reads MNHEY; CDR2 reads SVGAGI. This CDR3 has 15 amino acids. The germline V and J ends were trimmed by 2 bases and 4 bases, with 11 bases remaining between them. The CDR3 coding sequence is TGTGCCAGCAGTTACCAGGTCGGGCTTAATGAAAAACTGTTTTTT. Amino acid sequence: CASSYQVGLNEKLFF.

CDR3 sequence (DNA): TGTGCCAGCAGCCAACTTACGGGTCTCATGAACACTGAAGCTTTCTTT. This gives the protein CASSQLTGLMNTEAFF. V and J are TRBV4-2 and TRBJ1-1; no clear D gene. V was trimmed by 2 bases and J by 0 bases, leaving 13 bases between them. The CDR3 spans 16 residues. CDR1 is LGHNA and CDR2 is YNFKEQ in the germline V gene.

The chain combines TRBV5-1 with TRBJ2-1, with 8 bases aligning to TRBD1. The CDR3 totals 14 residues. Per germline, CDR1 SGHRS and CDR2 YFSETQ. The V gene end was trimmed by 0 bases and the J gene end by 8 bases; junction bases not matched to a gene: 4. CDR3 sequence reads: CASSLGTGKDEQFF. The DNA of the CDR3 is TGCGCCAGCAGCTTGGGGACAGGGAAGGATGAGCAGTTCTTC.

J is TRBJ1-2 and V is TRBV30; a possible D gene is TRBD1 (5 bases). Germline CDR1 GTSNPN, CDR2 SVGIG (reference sequence). The CDR3 length is 15 residues. Trimming left V 2 bases short and J 3 bases short, with 16 bases between. The CDR3 nucleotides read TGTGCCTGGAGTCATCCCCTCCAGGGAGACTATGGCTACACCTTC. Its translation is CAWSHPLQGDYGYTF.

The V gene is TRBV19, the J gene TRBJ1-2; unclear D gene. Trimming left V 2 bases short and J 8 bases short, with 15 bases between. CDR3 length equals 14 residues. Looked up from germline, CDR1 is LNHDA and CDR2 is SQIVND (reference sequence). This CDR3 is CASSISPPGGGYTF. DNA for the CDR3: TGTGCCAGTAGTATATCCCCCCCGGGAGGGGGCTACACCTTC.

The chain employs TRBV2 and TRBJ2-1; tentatively, D is TRBD1 (6 bases). The ends were cut back, 8 bases at V and 0 bases at J, with 20 bases in the middle. The CDR3 covers 17 residues. CDR1 is SNHLY, CDR2 FYNNEI, per germline. CDR3 region: CASRGTPLPSSYNEQFF. In DNA form, the CDR3 reads TGTGCCAGCCGAGGGACACCTCTTCCTAGCTCCTACAATGAGCAGTTCTTC.

The rearrangement uses TRBV7-9 and TRBJ2-1; 10 nucleotides align to TRBD2. J gave up 0 bases and V 5 bases, and 7 bases lay outside the gene matches. Germline assignment: CDR1 SEHNR and CDR2 FQNEAQ (reference sequence). This CDR3 spans 17 amino acids. In DNA, the CDR3 is TGTGCCAGCAGCCCAAGACTAGCGGGTAGCTCCTACAATGAGCAGTTCTTC. Translation gives CASSPRLAGSSYNEQFF.

This chain uses TRBV19 with TRBJ1-5, with no clear D. Trimming removed 4 bases from V and 0 bases from J, with 10 bases in between. The CDR3 covers 15 residues. Germline V CDR1 and CDR2: LNHDA, SQIVND (reference sequence). The CDR3 DNA reads TGTGCCAGTAGTACCTCAACGGGTAGCAATCAGCCCCAGCATTTT. Amino acids: CASSTSTGSNQPQHF.

The CDR3 DNA sequence: TGTGCCAGTAGTATAGGAGGGGGGAACACTGAAGCTTTCTTT. Encoded protein: CASSIGGGNTEAFF. The chain joins TRBV19 to TRBJ1-1; maybe TRBD1 (6 bases). Germline CDR1 LNHDA, CDR2 SQIVND (reference sequence). The CDR3 runs 14 residues. Trimming removed 1 base from V and 1 base from J, with 7 bases in between.

The chain joins TRBV19 to TRBJ1-5, with 7 bases fitting TRBD1. CDR3 length: 14 residues. Trimming cost V 4 bases and J 4 bases; bases outside gene matches: 4. Germline V gives CDR1 LNHDA, CDR2 SQIVND (reference sequence). CDR3 residues: CASSTQQGNQPQHF. In DNA form, the CDR3 reads TGTGCCAGTAGTACCCAACAGGGGAATCAGCCCCAGCATTTT.

The chain is built from TRBV7-2 and TRBJ2-1, with 8 bases matching TRBD2. This CDR3 comprises 15 residues. Germline V gene data show CDR1 as SGHTA and CDR2 as FQGNSA. V lost 3 bases, J lost 7 bases, and 8 bases stayed unmatched. For the CDR3, the DNA is TGTGCCAGCAGCTTCCCCAGCGGGAGAAGGAATGAGCAGTTCTTC. This gives the protein CASSFPSGRRNEQFF.

CDR3 loop: CASSLVGAGTALNYGYTF. CDR3 DNA: TGTGCCAGCAGTTTAGTGGGGGCGGGGACGGCCTTAAACTATGGCTACACCTTC. The chain combines TRBV28 with TRBJ1-2; TRBD1 is a possible D gene (6 bases). V was cut by 2 bases and J by 2 bases, with 21 bases left in between. Per germline, CDR1 MDHEN and CDR2 SYDVKM. The CDR3 is 18 residues long.

J is TRBJ1-4 and V is TRBV19; 12 bases line up with TRBD1. The CDR3 is made up of 15 amino acids. The V gene end was trimmed by 6 bases and the J gene end by 7 bases; junction bases not matched to a gene: 6. From germline, CDR1 is LNHDA and CDR2 SQIVND (reference sequence). CDR3 loop: CASSPGQGAREKLFF. CDR3 DNA: TGTGCCAGTAGCCCGGGACAGGGGGCCCGTGAAAAACTGTTTTTT.

V gene TRBV18 combines with J gene TRBJ2-7; 10 bases match TRBD1. The J segment lost 10 bases and the V segment lost 3 bases, leaving 9 bases of the junction unmatched. Looked up from germline, CDR1 is KGHSH and CDR2 is LQKENI. The CDR3 has 14 amino acids. In DNA form, the CDR3 reads TGTGCCAGCTCACCTACCGACAGGGGGCGTCGACAGTACTTC. This translates into CASSPTDRGRRQYF. Based on the CDR3 plus reference TRBV18 and TRBJ2-7, the full variable domain is NAGVMQNPRHLVRRRGQEARLRCSPMKGHSHVYWYRQLPEEGLKFMVYLQKENIIDESGMPKERFSAEFPKEGPSILRIQQVVRGDSAAYFCASSPTDRGRRQYFGPGTRLTVT.

This chain joins TRBV9 and TRBJ2-5, with 10 bases aligning to TRBD2. CDR3 length: 19 residues. Losses at the gene ends were 0 bases for V and 5 bases for J; bases not matched to a gene: 16. CDR1 and CDR2 (germline): SGDLS, YYNGEE. CDR3 sequence: CASSVGSSGRGYPLETQYF. The CDR3 region has the DNA TGTGCCAGCAGCGTAGGGTCTAGCGGGAGAGGTTACCCCCTTGAGACCCAGTACTTC.

V is TRBV7-2 and J is TRBJ2-2; no definite D call. Deletions cut 1 base from V and 0 bases from J, with 6 bases between. Germline V lookup: CDR1 SGHTA, CDR2 FQGNSA. The CDR3 covers 15 residues. For the CDR3, the DNA is TGTGCCAGCAGCTTAGTCAGGCCGAACACCGGGGAGCTGTTTTTT. This translates into CASSLVRPNTGELFF.

The J gene is TRBJ2-1, the V gene TRBV7-8, with a possible D match to TRBD1 (5 bases). CDR3 length: 15 residues. Germline CDR1 and CDR2: SGHVS and FQNEAQ. Trimming removed 0 bases at V and 6 bases at J, with 12 bases between. This CDR3 is CASSLAGLGSNEQFF. The CDR3, as DNA: TGTGCCAGCAGCTTAGCGGGGCTAGGCTCCAATGAGCAGTTCTTC.

This chain links TRBV4-1 with TRBJ1-1; a weak D match, TRBD1 (6 bases). CDR1 MGHRA and CDR2 YSYEKL come from the germline V gene. Trimming cost V 4 bases and J 1 base, with 13 bases left between them. The CDR3 covers 15 residues. This chain's CDR3 is CASSPLGGPNTEAFF. The CDR3 DNA reads as TGCGCCAGCAGCCCCCTGGGGGGGCCGAACACTGAAGCTTTCTTT.